This TCR beta chain was sequenced for a study of shared clonotypes between healthy human individuals (dated by TCRdb to about 2020). For the wider study: Two women and a few men aged 18 to 49 years were included in the cohort. For each donor, three plates each were used for CD4 naive and CD4 memory, two plates were used for CD8 naive, and one plate was used for CD8 memory. To estimate repertoire size and how much clonotypes are shared between individuals, the study performed deep sequencing of blood TCR repertoires from a few healthy adults. To increase sequencing depth and limit assay-specific biases, different laboratories used diverse techniques to prepare libraries and sequence TCR repertoires. Between about 0.85 and 10 billion PBMCs per donor were obtained by leukapheresis. Points the paper makes about the study in general: Sampling was restricted to blood, and TCR repertoires in tissue are likely to differ from TCR repertoires in blood. Larger estimated clonotype richness was generally found for naive subsets than for memory subsets. Pairwise subsampling indicated that sequencing depth was expected to affect the degree of clonotype sharing among donors. Compared with non-shared clonotypes, clonotypes shared by all four sorted-subset donors had higher generation probabilities. Sharing across a few donors was observed for roughly 5.4% of naive CD4, 3% to 4% of naive CD8, 2% to 2.5% of memory CD4, and around 0.44% of memory CD8 clonotypes. Even with the large sequencing depth, rarefaction of the sorted-subset datasets indicated that sequencing was incomplete. The genetic and exposure-history diversity represented was limited by the small number of donors.

The CDR3 runs 14 residues from the cysteine to the phenylalanine. Only CDR3 DNA remains: 42 bases, in frame from the first base. A distance of 12 bases separates the germline ends of V and J, which lose 5 bases and 2 bases respectively. The germline V gene encodes CDR1 MNHEY and CDR2 SVGAGI. Using the deep immunoSEQ assay, TCR CDR3 regions were amplified from genomic DNA by multiplex PCR. Genomic DNA extracted from each cell subset was distributed evenly over all wells of several immunoSEQ 96-well plates, and each plate served as one replicate. For sorted subsets, about 200 ng genomic DNA, equal to 25,000 to 35,000 T cell genomes, was loaded into each replicate PCR. Purified libraries were quantified with a Qubit 3.0 fluorometer, sized on a Bioanalyzer 2100, and re-quantified with the KAPA Library Quantification kit. Every immunoSEQ 96-well plate was sequenced on a dedicated single-read 150-cycle Illumina NextSeq 550 flow cell. Turning to the authors' computational methods: Because only junctional sequences without quality scores were contained in the immunoSEQ output, filtering matching that applied to full-length reads could not be performed. To assign V/J genes and CDR3, sequences were annotated using PyIR, a Python wrapper for IgBLAST v1.9, with IMGT germline references. Reads were filtered out if the reads had weak V/J assignments (E-value above 1e-6), no CDR3, stop codons, out-of-frame junctions, or ambiguous translated residues. V3J clonotypes were defined as sequences sharing the same inferred V gene, J gene, and CDR3 amino acid sequence. To compute the percentage overlap between repertoires, the number of shared unique clonotypes was divided by the size of the smaller repertoire. Repertoire richness was assessed with RTK rarefaction, the Chao1 estimator, and Recon v2.1 estimates of unobserved clonotypes. For all TCRbeta clonotypes obtained by the gDNA method from several donors, generation probabilities were computed with OLGA. What TCRdb holds here is the immuneACCESS table cut down to in-frame rearrangements. Part of the clones is not present; checked against another copy, under half of the missing clones reflect an unresolved V gene, and the others are unexplained. That table furnishes V, J and clone size, whereas the DNA furnished D and trimming. The sample has more than 2,000,000 clones on record, roughly 93% of them singletons. Under 0.45% of the sample is in the top ten clones.

Of note for this clone: It lacks a known antigen. No base quality information exists; no much larger clone differs at one position.

Healthy HIV-negative adults with no recently reported acute infections or vaccinations were included as donors. Every donor was a Caucasian adult living in Nashville, Tennessee, USA. Magnetic negative selection was used to enrich CD4+ T cells, after which naive cells were positively selected on CD45RA and the negative fraction became the memory subset. After blood collection by leukapheresis, PBMCs were isolated using Ficoll-Histopaque density gradient centrifugation and then cryopreserved in the vapor phase of liquid nitrogen. Analytical flow cytometry was used to check the purity and quantity of every magnetically sorted T cell population. Genomic DNA was isolated from every sorted fraction and measured by UV absorbance on a Nanodrop 2000c.

The sequenced sample was naive CD4+ T cells from PBMCs. The cell subset or site label of this sample denotes: CD45RA+ positively selected. The source is a man aged 18 to 29 in good health. Some clones in this sample may be carry-over from other donors' samples. The chain uses TRBV6-5 and TRBJ1-2; the D gene is not confidently resolved. The nucleotides read TGTGCCAGCAGTATAAGCAGGAGGAACTATGGCTACACCTTC. This translates into CASSISRRNYGYTF.